This T cell receptor beta chain was observed in a study of blood T cell repertoires in COVID-19. At the level of the study: There were acute and convalescent COVID-19 samples, and they came from the United States, Italy and Spain. T cells, B-cell-depleted T cells, or PBMCs provided the cDNA or gDNA that served as material.

In the authors' methods: Quantification of nucleated cells was approximated via reference gene primer amplification. Generated by immunoSEQ multiplex PCR, the TCRdb table keeps only in-frame clones and is missing some. The DNA was the basis for D and trimming; V, J and clone size are from that table. Counted here are roughly 27,000 clones, 88% occurring once; the ten biggest clones make up 5% to 6.5%. Germline loops: CDR1 MDHEN, CDR2 SYDVKM. The V end was cut by 6 bases, the J end by 5 bases, with 17 bases between. CDR3 length equals 14 residues. The clonotype originates from a human donor in a cohort sampled during active COVID-19. V gene TRBV28 combines with J gene TRBJ2-7, with D perhaps matching TRBD2 (6 bases). Source material: peripheral blood. CDR3 residues: CASSPMGGPHEQYF. CDR3 in DNA: TGTGCCAGCAGCCCTATGGGGGGTCCCCACGAGCAGTACTTC.